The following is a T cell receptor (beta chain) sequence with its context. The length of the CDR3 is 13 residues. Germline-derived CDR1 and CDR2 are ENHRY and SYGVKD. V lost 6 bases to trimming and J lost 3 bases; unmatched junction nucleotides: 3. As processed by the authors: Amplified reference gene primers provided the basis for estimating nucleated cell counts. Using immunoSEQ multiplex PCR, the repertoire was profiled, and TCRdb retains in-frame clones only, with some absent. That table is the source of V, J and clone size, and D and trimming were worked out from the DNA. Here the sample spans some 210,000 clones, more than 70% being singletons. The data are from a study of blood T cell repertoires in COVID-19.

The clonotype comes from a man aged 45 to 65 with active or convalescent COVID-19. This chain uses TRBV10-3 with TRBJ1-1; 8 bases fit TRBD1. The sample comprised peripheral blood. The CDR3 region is CAISPGQDTEAFF. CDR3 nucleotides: TGTGCCATCAGCCCGGGACAGGACACTGAAGCTTTCTTT.